This entry lists 2 T cell receptor beta chains sequenced from one sample in a study of breast tumors, draining lymph nodes, adjacent tissues. Samples came from axillary lymph nodes draining the breast cancer. TCRdb ran MiXCR on the multiplex PCR reads and lists one entry per CDR3 protein. The data hold 200,000 to 250,000 distinct CDR3 sequences, with 30% to 35% observed a single time. The source material was axillary lymph node tissue. These receptors were taken from a female donor with breast cancer. Some clones in this sample may be carry-over from other donors' samples.

This clonotype has more than one count but fewer than ten. V is TRBV9 and J is TRBJ2-1; 10 bases are a match to TRBD2. The CDR3 runs to 16 residues. The junction had 8 bases not matched to a gene; V was cut back by 4 bases and J by 4 bases. Germline assignment: CDR1 SGDLS and CDR2 YYNGEE. The CDR3: CASSPMSGRGYNEQFF. The CDR3 DNA reads TGTGCCAGCAGCCCAATGAGCGGGAGGGGGTACAATGAGCAGTTCTTC.

This clonotype was picked up many times. The rearrangement links TRBV7-2 to TRBJ2-3; perhaps D is TRBD1 or TRBD2 (5 bases each). Germline V gene data show CDR1 as SGHTA and CDR2 as FQGNSA. The length of the CDR3 is 14 residues. The ends were cut back, 5 bases at V and 4 bases at J, with 13 bases in the middle. The CDR3 nucleotides read TGTGCCAGCAGCCAGCGTTTGGGGGCAGATACGCAGTATTTT. Protein: CASSQRLGADTQYF.